What follows are 18 T cell receptor beta chains derived from one specimen sequenced in a study of cytomegalovirus exposure and HLA in healthy donors. TCRdb keeps only in-frame clones here, not all; method: immunoSEQ multiplex PCR. The sample holds 95,000 to 150,000 clones; around 90% are singletons and the top ten take approximately 2%. The sequencing sample was made of PBMCs. These receptors were obtained from a woman between 18 and 29 years old in good health and CMV-seronegative.

The rearrangement links TRBV28 to TRBJ2-3; 11 positions agree with TRBD2. Trimming took 6 bases from V and 5 from J; bases not matched to a gene: 7. Germline CDR1 MDHEN, CDR2 SYDVKM. CDR3 size: 15 residues. CDR3 amino acids: CASRFSGRALDTQYF. The DNA for the CDR3 is TGTGCCAGCAGATTTAGCGGGAGGGCCCTAGATACGCAGTATTTT. The full variable domain, completed using reference TRBV28 and TRBJ2-3, is DVKVTQSSRYLVKRTGEKVFLECVQDMDHENMFWYRQDPGLGLRLIYFSYDVKMKEKGDIPEGYSVSREKKERFSLILESASTNQTSMYLCASRFSGRALDTQYFGPGTRLTVL.

This clone appeared once. The V and J genes are TRBV6-1 and TRBJ1-5; D is uncertain. V lost 5 bases, J lost 8 bases, and 7 bases lay in between. The CDR3 has 11 residues. Germline V gene sequence: CDR1 MNHNS, CDR2 SASEGT. In DNA form, the CDR3 reads TGTGCCAGCAGTCCCGGGGAGCCCCAGCATTTT. It yields the protein CASSPGEPQHF.

V gene TRBV7-9 combines with J gene TRBJ2-3, with D tentatively TRBD2 (6 bases). This CDR3 region has 17 residues. Germline loops: CDR1 SEHNR, CDR2 FQNEAQ (reference sequence). V was pared by 5 bases and J by 0 bases, with 18 bases between. CDR3 coding DNA: TGTGCCAGCAGCCCCCGTGGGGGAGGACCTAGCACAGATACGCAGTATTTT. As protein: CASSPRGGGPSTDTQYF.

The rearrangement links TRBV11-2 to TRBJ2-1; no reliable D call. The CDR3 sequence is 13 residues long. Per the germline V gene, CDR1 is SGHAT and CDR2 is FQNNGV. Trimming removed 3 bases from V and 4 bases from J, with 7 bases in between. The CDR3 loop is CASSLPGYNEQFF. The CDR3 region has the DNA TGTGCCAGCAGCTTGCCCGGTTACAATGAGCAGTTCTTC.

The rearrangement links TRBV15 to TRBJ2-7, with 12 bases matching TRBD1. CDR3 size: 13 residues. CDR1 and CDR2 from the germline V gene are LNHNV and YYDKDF (reference sequence). V trimming: 8 bases; J trimming: 5 bases; junction bases outside the gene matches: 4. The DNA for the CDR3 is TGTGCCACCGCGCGGGACAGGGGGCACGAGCAGTACTTC. It encodes CATARDRGHEQYF.

The chain uses TRBV2 and TRBJ2-6; 7 bases are a match to TRBD2. Germline CDR1 reads SNHLY; CDR2 reads FYNNEI. The CDR3 length is 14 residues. V trimming: 7 bases; J trimming: 6 bases; junction bases outside the gene matches: 6. The CDR3 loop reads CASTGRGEANVLTF. CDR3 bases: TGTGCCAGCACGGGTCGGGGGGAGGCCAACGTCCTGACTTTC.

V gene TRBV10-1 combines with J gene TRBJ1-2; possible D gene TRBD1, 6 bases. Between the trimmed V and J ends, which lost 8 bases and 0 bases, there was a span of 16 bases. The CDR3 extends over 15 amino acids. In germline, CDR1 is WNHNN, CDR2 SYGVQD (reference sequence). This CDR3 reads CASYRDTGPNYGYTF. CDR3 DNA: TGCGCCAGCTACCGGGACACCGGTCCTAACTATGGCTACACCTTC.

The rearrangement links TRBV14 to TRBJ1-4; tentatively, D is TRBD1 (5 bases). CDR1 is SGHDN, CDR2 FVKESK, per germline. CDR3 length equals 16 residues. With 1 base removed from V and 4 bases from J, the gap between germline ends came to 13 bases. The CDR3 nucleotides read TGTGCCAGCAGCCAAGGGGGCCCGGGGGTTAATGAAAAACTGTTTTTT. Translating gives CASSQGGPGVNEKLFF.

This clone was seen a single time. The V gene is TRBV5-1, the J gene TRBJ2-7; the match to TRBD2 covers 14 bases. The germline CDR1 and CDR2 sequences are SGHRS and YFSETQ. Trimming removed 3 bases from V and 0 bases from J; junction bases left unmatched: 2. The CDR3 runs to 16 residues. CDR3 coding DNA: TGCGCCAGCAGCTCGGGACTAGCGGGGGACTCCTACGAGCAGTACTTC. Translation: CASSSGLAGDSYEQYF.

The chain combines TRBV6-1 with TRBJ2-7, with D hard to call. Germline CDR1 is MNHNS and CDR2 is SASEGT. Trimming shortened V by 6 bases and J by 4 bases, and 13 bases separated the two germline ends. CDR3 length: 13 amino acids. CDR3 sequence (DNA): TGTGCCAGCAGCATAGAGGAGTTTTACGAGCAGTACTTC. Encoded protein: CASSIEEFYEQYF.

The rearrangement joins TRBV9 to TRBJ2-5; 13 bases map to TRBD2. Germline CDR1 is SGDLS and CDR2 is YYNGEE. Trimming cost V 3 bases and J 0 bases; bases outside gene matches: 11. The CDR3 runs 19 residues. The CDR3 loop reads CASSGGPGLAGADQETQYF. The CDR3 nucleotides are TGTGCCAGCAGCGGGGGCCCCGGACTAGCGGGAGCAGACCAAGAGACCCAGTACTTC. The complete variable domain, with remaining parts taken from reference TRBV9 and TRBJ2-5, reads DSGVTQTPKHLITATGQRVTLRCSPRSGDLSVYWYQQSLDQGLQFLIQYYNGEERAKGNILERFSAQQFPDLHSELNLSSLELGDSALYFCASSGGPGLAGADQETQYFGPGTRLLVL.

DNA of the CDR3: TGCGCCAGCAGCTATCGACAGGGCGGGCAGCCCCAGCATTTT. Residues: CASSYRQGGQPQHF. The rearrangement links TRBV4-1 to TRBJ1-5, with 7 bases matching TRBD1. Germline V gene lookup returns CDR1 MGHRA and CDR2 YSYEKL. J was trimmed by 7 bases and V by 5 bases; bases with no gene match: 8. This CDR3 spans 14 amino acids.

The V and J genes are TRBV11-2 and TRBJ2-4; TRBD2 aligns across 11 bases. J gave up 1 base and V 2 bases, and 10 bases lay outside the gene matches. This CDR3 comprises 19 residues. Germline-derived CDR1 and CDR2 are SGHAT and FQNNGV. CDR3 in amino acids: CASSLLASGRTGAKNIQYF. The DNA of the CDR3 is TGTGCCAGCAGCTTATTGGCTAGCGGGAGGACGGGGGCCAAAAACATTCAGTACTTC.

The J gene is TRBJ2-3, the V gene TRBV11-1, with TRBD2 matching 15 bases. The trim removed 5 bases at V and 5 bases at J, leaving 5 bases unmatched. Germline assignment: CDR1 SGHAT and CDR2 FQDESV (reference sequence). This CDR3 comprises 16 residues. For the CDR3, the DNA is TGTGCCAGCAGCCCGGGACTAGCGGGAGGAGTAGATACGCAGTATTTT. The encoded protein is CASSPGLAGGVDTQYF.

This clone has just one count. This chain uses TRBV11-2 with TRBJ2-7; 10 bases agree with TRBD2. The CDR3 is 18 amino acids. CDR1 is SGHAT and CDR2 is FQNNGV in the germline V gene. V lost 2 bases to trimming and J lost 7 bases; unmatched junction nucleotides: 17. The CDR3 spells CASSLLTGRLAGVVEQYF. DNA for the CDR3: TGTGCCAGCAGCTTATTAACTGGTCGGCTAGCGGGAGTGGTAGAGCAGTACTTC. Full variable domain (rest looked up from reference TRBV11-2 and TRBJ2-7): EAGVAQSPRYKIIEKRQSVAFWCNPISGHATLYWYQQILGQGPKLLIQFQNNGVVDDSQLPKDRFSAERLKGVDSTLKIQPAKLEDSAVYLCASSLLTGRLAGVVEQYFGPGTRLTVT.

V usage is TRBV5-1 and J usage is TRBJ2-1; D not certain. Trimming stripped 5 bases from V and 1 base from J, with 7 bases between. CDR3 size: 13 residues. The germline V gene encodes CDR1 SGHRS and CDR2 YFSETQ. The CDR3 here is CASSFYSYNEQFF. The CDR3 coding sequence is TGCGCCAGCAGTTTTTATTCCTACAATGAGCAGTTCTTC.

The rearrangement links TRBV27 to TRBJ2-5; D is unresolved. This CDR3 has 16 amino acids. Trimming stripped 2 bases from V and 2 bases from J, with 15 bases between. Germline assignment: CDR1 MNHEY and CDR2 SMNVEV (reference sequence). The DNA of the CDR3 is TGTGCCAGCAGTTTAAGCTCTCTAAGCTTACAAGAGACCCAGTACTTC. Translated: CASSLSSLSLQETQYF.

The gene calls are TRBV28 and TRBJ1-1, with 11 nucleotides matching TRBD1. V dropped 5 bases and J dropped 4; count of bases not matched to a gene: 3. The length of the CDR3 is 14 residues. Germline V CDR1 and CDR2: MDHEN, SYDVKM. CDR3 sequence: CASSHGTGGTEAFF. In DNA form, the CDR3 reads TGTGCCAGCAGTCACGGGACAGGGGGCACTGAAGCTTTCTTT.